This TCR beta chain was found in a study of vaccination and CD4 T cells after COVID-19. Study at large: After nasal swab PCR-confirmed SARS-CoV-2, roughly ten convalescents had mild disease and one severe.

Oncomine TCR Beta short-read sequencing was applied to DNA from cultured CD4+ T cells. TCRdb recomputed calls from the PCR reads with MiXCR, one row per CDR3 protein. The sample contains 11,000 to 15,000 distinct CDR3 sequences, more than 45% of which appear only once. Treatment given: approximately 9-day PBMC culture with coronavirus spike peptide pools or control peptides (ViraFEST assay). Remarks on this clonotype: Its antigen is unknown.

After removal of 3 bases from V and 5 bases from J, the junction contained 8 bases not matched to a gene. CDR1 and CDR2 from the germline V gene are GTSNPN and SVGIG (reference sequence). CDR3 size: 15 residues. The V and J genes are TRBV30 and TRBJ1-5; TRBD1 aligns across 9 bases. Input material: CD4+ T cells from blood, cultured in vitro. The TCR sequence derives from a human donor who had recovered from COVID-19. In DNA form, the CDR3 reads TGTGCCTGGAGAGAACAGGGGGCTGGCTATCAGCCCCAGCATTTT. Protein sequence: CAWREQGAGYQPQHF.